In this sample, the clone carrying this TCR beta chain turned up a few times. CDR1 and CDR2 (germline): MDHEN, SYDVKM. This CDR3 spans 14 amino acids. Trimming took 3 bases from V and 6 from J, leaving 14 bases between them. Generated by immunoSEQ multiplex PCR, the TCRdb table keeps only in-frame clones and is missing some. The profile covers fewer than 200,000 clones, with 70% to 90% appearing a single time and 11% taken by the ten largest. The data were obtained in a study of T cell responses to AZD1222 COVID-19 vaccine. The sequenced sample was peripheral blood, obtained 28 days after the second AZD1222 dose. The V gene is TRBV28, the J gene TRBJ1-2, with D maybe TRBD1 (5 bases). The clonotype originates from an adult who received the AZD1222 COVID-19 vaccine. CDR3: CASSLGGFADGYTF. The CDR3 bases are TGTGCCAGCAGTTTGGGGGGTTTTGCGGATGGCTACACCTTC.